This is a list of T cell receptor beta chains from one sample in a study of type 1 and type 2 diabetes patients. Via MiXCR, TCRdb re-called the multiplex PCR reads, giving one row per CDR3 protein. Of some 250,000 distinct CDR3 sequences detected, roughly 50% appear once; the ten largest clones hold roughly 15%. The sample consisted of peripheral blood mononuclear cells (PBMCs). The receptors originated from a man between 18 and 35 years old with type 2 diabetes. CDR3s include the opening cysteine and the closing phenylalanine or tryptophan. The D gene is left open where the match is weak. Size is stated for part of the rows, as once, few or many counts, or as a class when the clone is expanded.

J gene: TRBJ2-1; V gene: TRBV7-2; clone size: once; D gene: TRBD1; CDR3 DNA: TGTGCCAGCAGCTTAAGTCGAGGGGGCGATGAGCAGTTCTTC; CDR3 protein: CASSLSRGGDEQFF
J gene: TRBJ2-7; V gene: TRBV20-1; clone size: NA; D gene: NA; CDR3 DNA: TGCAGTGGCACCCGGGACGCAAGTGGGGTCGAGCAGTACTTC; CDR3 protein: CSGTRDASGVEQYF
J gene: TRBJ1-4; V gene: TRBV28; clone size: NA; D gene: TRBD1; CDR3 DNA: TGTGCCAGCAGCAGTCCAGGGGGCGCGGCTGAAAAACTGTTTTTT; CDR3 protein: CASSSPGGAAEKLFF
J gene: TRBJ1-4; V gene: TRBV6-5; clone size: few; D gene: NA; CDR3 DNA: TGTGCCAGCAAGGGGGAATATAATGAAAAACTGTTTTTT; CDR3 protein: CASKGEYNEKLFF
J gene: TRBJ1-2; V gene: TRBV20-1; clone size: NA; D gene: TRBD1; CDR3 DNA: TGCAGTGCTAGAAAGGGACAGAGTATCGGCTACACCTTC; CDR3 protein: CSARKGQSIGYTF
J gene: TRBJ1-1; V gene: TRBV19; clone size: many; D gene: TRBD1; CDR3 DNA: TGTGCCAGCCTCAGGGGGGGGAGAACTGAAGCTTTCTTT; CDR3 protein: CASLRGGRTEAFF
J gene: TRBJ2-7; V gene: TRBV2; clone size: NA; D gene: TRBD2; CDR3 DNA: TGTGCCGACTGGACTAGCGGGAGTTGGTACGAGCAGTACTTC; CDR3 protein: CADWTSGSWYEQYF
J gene: TRBJ2-3; V gene: TRBV10-1; clone size: NA; D gene: NA; CDR3 DNA: TGCGCCAGCAGTGAGTCCTCCGCCACAGGCACAGATACGCAGTATTTT; CDR3 protein: CASSESSATGTDTQYF
J gene: TRBJ2-3; V gene: TRBV10-3; clone size: few; D gene: TRBD1; CDR3 DNA: TGTGCCATCGGGCAGGGGGCCATAGATACGCAGTATTTT; CDR3 protein: CAIGQGAIDTQYF
J gene: TRBJ1-6; V gene: TRBV7-3; clone size: few; D gene: NA; CDR3 DNA: TGTGCCAGCAGCCCCGAGGGGAGGGAACGGAATTCACCCCTCCACTTT; CDR3 protein: CASSPEGRERNSPLHF
J gene: TRBJ2-7; V gene: TRBV14; clone size: few; D gene: NA; CDR3 DNA: TGTGCCAGCAGCAGTCACTCCTACGAGCAGTACTTC; CDR3 protein: CASSSHSYEQYF
J gene: TRBJ1-4; V gene: TRBV4-2; clone size: NA; D gene: NA; CDR3 DNA: TGTGCCAGCAGATCGGATGCAAATGAAAAACTGTTTTTT; CDR3 protein: CASRSDANEKLFF
J gene: TRBJ1-1; V gene: TRBV7-2; clone size: NA; D gene: NA; CDR3 DNA: TGTGCCAGCAGCCTGAGGACGAGGAACACTGAAGCTTTCTTT; CDR3 protein: CASSLRTRNTEAFF
J gene: TRBJ2-7; V gene: TRBV7-8; clone size: NA; D gene: NA; CDR3 DNA: TGTGCCAGCAGCTTAGATCGCTCGGGACTTATATCGTCCTACGAGCAGTACTTC; CDR3 protein: CASSLDRSGLISSYEQYF
J gene: TRBJ2-7; V gene: TRBV9; clone size: NA; D gene: NA; CDR3 DNA: TGTGCCAGCAGCGTAGGTAACTCCGAGCAGTACTTC; CDR3 protein: CASSVGNSEQYF
J gene: TRBJ1-1; V gene: TRBV2; clone size: many; D gene: NA; CDR3 DNA: TGTGCCAGCAGGACGGGTGAAGCTTTCTTT; CDR3 protein: CASRTGEAFF
J gene: TRBJ1-2; V gene: TRBV12-3/TRBV12-4; clone size: NA; D gene: NA; CDR3 DNA: TGTGCCAGCAGTTCCTCCCTCAGGGAGAGGGACTGTGGCTACACCTTC; CDR3 protein: CASSSSLRERDCGYTF
J gene: TRBJ2-2; V gene: TRBV10-1; clone size: many; D gene: TRBD1; CDR3 DNA: TGCGCCAGCAGTCCGACAGGGGACACCGGGGAGCTGTTTTTT; CDR3 protein: CASSPTGDTGELFF
J gene: TRBJ1-5; V gene: TRBV28; clone size: NA; D gene: NA; CDR3 DNA: TGTGCCAGCAGTTTATCCGAGGGTAAGAGGTATCAGCCCCAGCATTTT; CDR3 protein: CASSLSEGKRYQPQHF
J gene: TRBJ2-5; V gene: TRBV2; clone size: many; D gene: TRBD2; CDR3 DNA: TGTGCCAGCAGGCTAGCGGACCAAAGGGGGACCCAGTACTTC; CDR3 protein: CASRLADQRGTQYF
J gene: TRBJ1-1; V gene: TRBV25-1; clone size: few; D gene: NA; CDR3 DNA: TGTGCCAGCAGTGAACCCACAGGCGACACTGAAGCTTTCTTT; CDR3 protein: CASSEPTGDTEAFF
J gene: TRBJ2-1; V gene: TRBV27; clone size: NA; D gene: NA; CDR3 DNA: TGTGCCAGCAGTCACACAGGGAGGGCCACTGAGCAGTTCTTC; CDR3 protein: CASSHTGRATEQFF
J gene: TRBJ1-1; V gene: TRBV7-9; clone size: NA; D gene: NA; CDR3 DNA: TGTGCCAGCAGCGCCACAGGTCCCCCTGAAGCTTTCTTT; CDR3 protein: CASSATGPPEAFF
J gene: TRBJ2-7; V gene: TRBV5-1; clone size: NA; D gene: NA; CDR3 DNA: TGCGCCAGCAGCCCCAAGGTTGGTCCTGAGCAGTACTTC; CDR3 protein: CASSPKVGPEQYF
J gene: TRBJ2-7; V gene: TRBV11-1; clone size: few; D gene: NA; CDR3 DNA: TGTGCCAGCAGCTTGGGGGGCCCAGAATACGAGCAGTACTTC; CDR3 protein: CASSLGGPEYEQYF
J gene: TRBJ2-7; V gene: TRBV6-4; clone size: NA; D gene: TRBD2; CDR3 DNA: TGTGCCAGCAGTCACAGGGATGGGGTGCGGGGGGCTCACCACGAGCAGTACTTC; CDR3 protein: CASSHRDGVRGAHHEQYF
J gene: TRBJ1-4; V gene: TRBV30; clone size: few; D gene: NA; CDR3 DNA: TGTGCCTGGAGTGCTGAGGATGAAAAACTGTTTTTT; CDR3 protein: CAWSAEDEKLFF
J gene: TRBJ2-3; V gene: TRBV10-1; clone size: NA; D gene: TRBD1; CDR3 DNA: TGCGCCAGCAGATCGGACAGGGCCCTCACAGATACGCAGTATTTT; CDR3 protein: CASRSDRALTDTQYF
J gene: TRBJ1-1; V gene: TRBV28; clone size: NA; D gene: NA; CDR3 DNA: TGTGCCAGCTTAGACCTAAACACTGAAGCTTTCTTT; CDR3 protein: CASLDLNTEAFF
J gene: TRBJ1-1; V gene: TRBV2; clone size: many; D gene: NA; CDR3 DNA: TGTGCCAGCAGCCTTTCGTCGGACAGAAGGAACACTGAAGCTTTCTTT; CDR3 protein: CASSLSSDRRNTEAFF
J gene: TRBJ1-5; V gene: TRBV6-2/TRBV6-3; clone size: few; D gene: TRBD1; CDR3 DNA: TGTGCCGCCCGAGGACAGGCAGGTCAGCCCCAGCATTTT; CDR3 protein: CAARGQAGQPQHF
J gene: TRBJ2-5; V gene: TRBV10-1; clone size: few; D gene: TRBD2; CDR3 DNA: TGCGCCAGCAGTTTCGGACTAGCGGGATTTCAAGAGACCCAGTACTTC; CDR3 protein: CASSFGLAGFQETQYF
J gene: TRBJ1-6; V gene: TRBV5-1; clone size: NA; D gene: TRBD1; CDR3 DNA: TGCGCCAGCAGTCAGACAGGGGGAAATTCACCCCTCCACTTT; CDR3 protein: CASSQTGGNSPLHF
J gene: TRBJ2-1; V gene: TRBV20-1; clone size: few; D gene: NA; CDR3 DNA: TGCAGTGCCGACCAGGGTGGCCATGAGCAGTTCTTC; CDR3 protein: CSADQGGHEQFF
J gene: TRBJ1-1; V gene: TRBV27; clone size: NA; D gene: NA; CDR3 DNA: TGTGCCAGCAGTATAACCCATCCTAGGGGGGTAACTGAAGCTTTCTTT; CDR3 protein: CASSITHPRGVTEAFF
J gene: TRBJ1-4; V gene: TRBV12-5; clone size: NA; D gene: NA; CDR3 DNA: TGTGCCAGCAGTGGGGCGGATGACAAACTGTTTTTT; CDR3 protein: CASSGADDKLFF
J gene: TRBJ2-7; V gene: TRBV19; clone size: once; D gene: NA; CDR3 DNA: TGTGCCAGTCAAAGGGCAGGGGAGGTCTACGAGCAGTACTTC; CDR3 protein: CASQRAGEVYEQYF
J gene: TRBJ1-1; V gene: TRBV12-3/TRBV12-4; clone size: few; D gene: TRBD1; CDR3 DNA: TGTGCCAGCAGTTTTCGAAGACAGGGGGCGCATCAGCGCGAAGCTTTCTTT; CDR3 protein: CASSFRRQGAHQREAFF
J gene: TRBJ1-2; V gene: TRBV19; clone size: NA; D gene: TRBD1; CDR3 DNA: TGTGCCAGTAGTGGGCACAGGGGTCGGGGGTACTATGGCTACACCTTC; CDR3 protein: CASSGHRGRGYYGYTF
J gene: TRBJ2-1; V gene: TRBV7-2; clone size: NA; D gene: NA; CDR3 DNA: TGTGCCAGCAGGACGCAAAGTGGGGGTAAAGAGCAGTTCTTC; CDR3 protein: CASRTQSGGKEQFF
J gene: TRBJ2-7; V gene: TRBV7-2; clone size: NA; D gene: TRBD2; CDR3 DNA: TGTGCCAGCAGCCCCTGGGACTACAGCTACGAGCAGTACTTC; CDR3 protein: CASSPWDYSYEQYF